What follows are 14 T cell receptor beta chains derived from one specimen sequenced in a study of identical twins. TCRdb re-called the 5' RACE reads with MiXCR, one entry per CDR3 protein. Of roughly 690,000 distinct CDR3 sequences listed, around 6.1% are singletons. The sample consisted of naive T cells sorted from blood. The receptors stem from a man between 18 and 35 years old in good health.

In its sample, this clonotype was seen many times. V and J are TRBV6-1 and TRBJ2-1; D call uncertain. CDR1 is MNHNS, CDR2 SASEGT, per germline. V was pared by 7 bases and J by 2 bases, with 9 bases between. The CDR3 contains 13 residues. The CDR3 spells CASMTGPYNEQFF. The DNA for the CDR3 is TGTGCCAGCATGACGGGTCCCTACAATGAGCAGTTCTTC.

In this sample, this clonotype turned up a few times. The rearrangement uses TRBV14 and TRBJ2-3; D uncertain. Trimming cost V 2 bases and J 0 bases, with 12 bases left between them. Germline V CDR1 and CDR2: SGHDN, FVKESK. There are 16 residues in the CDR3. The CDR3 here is CASSQRTQMSTDTQYF. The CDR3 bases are TGTGCCAGCAGCCAACGGACCCAAATGAGCACAGATACGCAGTATTTT.

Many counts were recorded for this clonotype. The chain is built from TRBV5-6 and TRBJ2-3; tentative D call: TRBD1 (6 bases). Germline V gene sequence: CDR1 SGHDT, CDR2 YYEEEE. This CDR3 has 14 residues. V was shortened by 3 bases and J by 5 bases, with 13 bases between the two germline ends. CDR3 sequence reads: CASSSTGRGDTQYF. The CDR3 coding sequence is TGTGCCAGCAGCTCGACAGGCAGGGGAGATACGCAGTATTTT.

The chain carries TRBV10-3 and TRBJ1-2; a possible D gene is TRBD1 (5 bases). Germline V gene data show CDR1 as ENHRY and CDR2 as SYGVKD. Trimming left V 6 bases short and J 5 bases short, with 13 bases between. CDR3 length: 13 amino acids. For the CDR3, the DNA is TGTGCCATCAGGATAAAACAGGCTTATGGCTACACCTTC. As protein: CAIRIKQAYGYTF.

CDR3 residues: CASSQVQQSGANVLTF. The CDR3 region has the DNA TGTGCCAGCAGCCAAGTACAACAGTCTGGGGCCAACGTCCTGACTTTC. The chain has TRBV4-2 and TRBJ2-6; D call uncertain. The V gene's germline CDR1 is LGHNA and CDR2 YNFKEQ. The V gene lost 1 base and the J gene lost 1 base, with 8 bases spanning the gap. This CDR3 comprises 16 residues.

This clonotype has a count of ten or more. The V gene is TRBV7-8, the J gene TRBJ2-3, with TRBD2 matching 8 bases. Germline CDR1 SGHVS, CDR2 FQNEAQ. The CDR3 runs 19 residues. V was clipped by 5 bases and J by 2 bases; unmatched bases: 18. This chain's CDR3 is CASSPRLAQYPKITDTQYF. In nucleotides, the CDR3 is TGTGCCAGCAGCCCCCGACTAGCGCAATACCCAAAAATCACAGATACGCAGTATTTT.

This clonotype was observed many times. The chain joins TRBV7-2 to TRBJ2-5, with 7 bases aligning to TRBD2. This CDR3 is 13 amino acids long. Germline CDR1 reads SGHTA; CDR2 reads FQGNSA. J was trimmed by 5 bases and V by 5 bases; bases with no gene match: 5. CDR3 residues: CASSPSGGETQYF. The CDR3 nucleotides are TGTGCCAGCAGCCCTTCGGGGGGTGAGACCCAGTACTTC.

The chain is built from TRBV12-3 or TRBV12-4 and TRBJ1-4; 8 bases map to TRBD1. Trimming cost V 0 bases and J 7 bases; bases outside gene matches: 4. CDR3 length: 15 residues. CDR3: CASSLADRVTEKLFF. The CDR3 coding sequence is TGTGCCAGCAGTTTAGCGGACAGGGTGACTGAAAAACTGTTTTTT.

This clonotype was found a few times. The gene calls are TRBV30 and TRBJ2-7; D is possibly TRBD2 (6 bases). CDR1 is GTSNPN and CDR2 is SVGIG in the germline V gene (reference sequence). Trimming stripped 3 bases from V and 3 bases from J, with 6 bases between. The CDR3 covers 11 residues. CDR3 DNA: TGTGCCTGGAGGACTAGCTACGAGCAGTACTTC. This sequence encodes CAWRTSYEQYF. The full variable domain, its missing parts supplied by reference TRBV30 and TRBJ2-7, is SQTIHQWPATLVQPVGSPLSLECTVEGTSNPNLYWYRQAAGRGLQLLFYSVGIGQISSEVPQNLSASRPQDRQFILSSKKLLLSDSGFYLCAWRTSYEQYFGPGTRLTVT.

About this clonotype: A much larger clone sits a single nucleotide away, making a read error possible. CDR3 residues: CSADRRGNYGYTF. CDR3 in DNA: TGCAGTGCCGACCGACGGGGCAACTATGGCTACACCTTC. V gene TRBV20-1 combines with J gene TRBJ1-2; weak D call: TRBD1 (5 bases). Trimming removed 6 bases from V and 2 bases from J, with 13 bases in between. Germline loops: CDR1 DFQATT, CDR2 SNEGSKA (reference sequence). This CDR3 is 13 amino acids long.

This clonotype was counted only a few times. The DNA of the CDR3 is TGCAGTGCTAGAACTAGCGGGAGAGGTTACATTCAGTACTTC. This codes for CSARTSGRGYIQYF. The chain carries TRBV20-1 and TRBJ2-4; 11 nucleotides match TRBD2. J lost 8 bases, V lost 2 bases, and 5 bases had no gene match. This CDR3 spans 14 amino acids. Per the germline V gene, CDR1 is DFQATT and CDR2 is SNEGSKA (reference sequence).

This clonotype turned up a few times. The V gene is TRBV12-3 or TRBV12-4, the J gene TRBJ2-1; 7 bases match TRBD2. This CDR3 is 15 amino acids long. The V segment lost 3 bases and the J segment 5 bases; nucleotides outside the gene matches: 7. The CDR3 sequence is CASSLRLAENNEQFF. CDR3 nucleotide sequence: TGTGCCAGCAGTTTGCGGCTAGCGGAAAACAATGAGCAGTTCTTC.

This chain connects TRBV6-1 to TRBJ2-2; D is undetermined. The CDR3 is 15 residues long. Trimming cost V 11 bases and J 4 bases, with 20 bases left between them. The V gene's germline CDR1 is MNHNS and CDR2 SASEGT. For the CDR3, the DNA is TGTGCCGGCGAGACCGGAAGAGCTGGCACCGGGGAGCTGTTTTTT. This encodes CAGETGRAGTGELFF.

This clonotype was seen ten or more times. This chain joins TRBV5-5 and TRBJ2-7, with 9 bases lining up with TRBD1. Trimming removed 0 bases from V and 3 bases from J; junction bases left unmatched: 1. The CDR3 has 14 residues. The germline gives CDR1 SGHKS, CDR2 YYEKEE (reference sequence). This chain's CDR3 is CASSLGDRVYEQYF. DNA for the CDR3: TGTGCCAGCAGCTTGGGGGACAGGGTCTACGAGCAGTACTTC. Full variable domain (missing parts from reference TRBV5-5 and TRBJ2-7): DAGVTQSPTHLIKTRGQQVTLRCSPISGHKSVSWYQQVLGQGPQFIFQYYEKEERGRGNFPDRFSARQFPNYSSELNVNALLLGDSALYLCASSLGDRVYEQYFGPGTRLTVT.